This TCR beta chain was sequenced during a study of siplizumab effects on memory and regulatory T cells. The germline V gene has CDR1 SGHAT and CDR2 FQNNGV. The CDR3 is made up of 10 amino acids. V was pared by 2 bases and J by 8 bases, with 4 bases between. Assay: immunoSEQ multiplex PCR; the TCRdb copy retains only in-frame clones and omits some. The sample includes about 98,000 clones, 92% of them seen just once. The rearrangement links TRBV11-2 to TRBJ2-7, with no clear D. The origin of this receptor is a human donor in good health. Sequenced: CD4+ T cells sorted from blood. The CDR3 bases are TGTGCCAGCAGCTTAATACAGCAGTACTTC. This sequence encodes CASSLIQQYF. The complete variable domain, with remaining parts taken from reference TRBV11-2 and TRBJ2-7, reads EAGVAQSPRYKIIEKRQSVAFWCNPISGHATLYWYQQILGQGPKLLIQFQNNGVVDDSQLPKDRFSAERLKGVDSTLKIQPAKLEDSAVYLCASSLIQQYFGPGTRLTVT.